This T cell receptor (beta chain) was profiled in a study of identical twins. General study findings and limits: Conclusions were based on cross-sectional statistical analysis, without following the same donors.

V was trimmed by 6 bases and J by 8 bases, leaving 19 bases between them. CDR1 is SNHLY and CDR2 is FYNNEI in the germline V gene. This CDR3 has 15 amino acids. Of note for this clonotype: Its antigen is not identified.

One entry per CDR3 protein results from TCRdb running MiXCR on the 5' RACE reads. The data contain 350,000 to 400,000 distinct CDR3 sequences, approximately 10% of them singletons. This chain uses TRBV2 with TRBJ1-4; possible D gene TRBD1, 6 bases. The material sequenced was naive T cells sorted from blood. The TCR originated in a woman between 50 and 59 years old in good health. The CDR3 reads CASRGGATWREKLFF. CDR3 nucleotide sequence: TGTGCCAGCAGAGGGGGGGCCACATGGAGAGAAAAACTGTTTTTT.